The 9 T cell receptor beta chains reported below all come from one sample, sequenced in a study of response to subunit inactivated influenza vaccine. TCRdb reprocessed the RT-PCR reads via MiXCR and lists one record per CDR3 protein. The data show over 650,000 distinct CDR3 sequences, 15% to 20% seen once. Sequences were derived from PBMCs from blood, sampled around 5 days after vaccination. These receptors all come from a man between 50 and 59 years old who received an inactivated influenza vaccine.

The chain is built from TRBV7-9 and TRBJ1-1; 12 nucleotides line up with TRBD1. The germline CDR1 and CDR2 sequences are SEHNR and FQNEAQ (reference sequence). This CDR3 spans 15 amino acids. The ends lost 5 bases at V and 2 bases at J; junction bases unmatched: 3. CDR3 nucleotide sequence: TGTGCCAGCAGCCGGGACAGGGGGCGAAACACTGAAGCTTTCTTT. Translated, it gives CASSRDRGRNTEAFF.

Only a few counts were recorded for this clonotype. V is TRBV3-1 and J is TRBJ1-6; 8 bases are shared with TRBD1. This CDR3 contains 18 residues. After removal of 0 bases from V and 5 bases from J, the junction contained 9 bases not matched to a gene. CDR1 and CDR2 (germline): LGHDT, YNNKEL (reference sequence). In nucleotides, the CDR3 is TGTGCCAGCAGCCAAGACTGGCGGCAGGGGGCAAATAATTCACCCCTCCACTTT. Translating it yields CASSQDWRQGANNSPLHF.

This clonotype has only a few counts. The chain links TRBV7-2 to TRBJ1-1; D gene uncertain. CDR1 and CDR2 (germline): SGHTA, FQGNSA. The CDR3 extends over 13 amino acids. Trimming pared 6 bases from V and 0 bases from J, leaving 8 bases between. CDR3 DNA: TGTGCCAGCAGAACCCCGATGAACACTGAAGCTTTCTTT. This encodes CASRTPMNTEAFF.

The rearrangement uses TRBV20-1 and TRBJ2-1; D perhaps matches TRBD1 (6 bases). V dropped 5 bases and J dropped 8 bases, with 19 bases sitting between them. The germline gives CDR1 DFQATT, CDR2 SNEGSKA (reference sequence). The CDR3 extends over 14 amino acids. CDR3 amino acids: CSAQRVGAKDEQFF. As DNA, the CDR3 is TGCAGTGCTCAACGGGTGGGGGCGAAGGATGAGCAGTTCTTC.

This clonotype was detected a few times. The chain joins TRBV18 to TRBJ2-1, with 10 bases lining up with TRBD1. V shed 4 bases and J 7 bases; nucleotides not matched to a gene: 16. From germline, CDR1 is KGHSH and CDR2 LQKENI. The CDR3 runs to 18 residues. This CDR3 is CASSLSIYRQGARNEQFF. CDR3 DNA sequence: TGTGCCAGCTCACTAAGTATCTATAGACAGGGGGCTCGTAATGAGCAGTTCTTC.

Points on this clonotype: A read error may explain this, as a much larger clone is one base away. V usage is TRBV20-1 and J usage is TRBJ1-2; D unresolved. This CDR3 has 15 amino acids. With 4 bases removed from V and 2 bases from J, the gap between germline ends came to 17 bases. CDR1 and CDR2 (germline): DFQATT, SNEGSKA (reference sequence). The CDR3 bases are TGCAGTGCTAAAGATAGCCGGACGGTCAACTATGGCTACACCTTC. It encodes CSAKDSRTVNYGYTF.

This rearrangement joins TRBV5-1 to TRBJ2-1, with a weak D call TRBD2 (6 bases). Trimming removed 4 bases at V and 0 bases at J, with 8 bases between. The CDR3 spans 14 residues. The germline V gene encodes CDR1 SGHRS and CDR2 YFSETQ. The chain's CDR3 is CASSRTTSYNEQFF. The CDR3 region has the DNA TGCGCCAGCAGCAGGACTACCTCCTACAATGAGCAGTTCTTC.

This clonotype came up a few times. The chain is built from TRBV5-6 and TRBJ2-7; TRBD1 matches 9 bases. After removal of 2 bases from V and 12 bases from J, the junction contained 9 bases not matched to a gene. Germline CDR1 reads SGHDT; CDR2 reads YYEEEE. The CDR3 spans 13 residues. CDR3 bases: TGTGCCAGCAGCTTCTTCCGGGACAGGGTCGCGTACTTC. Its translation is CASSFFRDRVAYF.

The rearrangement joins TRBV7-2 to TRBJ2-5; TRBD2 matches 8 bases. This CDR3 contains 14 residues. J gave up 7 bases and V 3 bases, and 7 bases lay outside the gene matches. The germline gives CDR1 SGHTA, CDR2 FQGNSA. CDR3: CASSFSGALGTQYF. The CDR3 nucleotides read TGTGCCAGCAGCTTTAGCGGGGCGCTCGGGACCCAGTACTTC.